A selection of T cell receptor beta chains follows, all from one sample in a study of shared clonotypes between healthy human individuals. Sequenced by immunoSEQ multiplex PCR; TCRdb stores in-frame clones only, minus some. The sample carries about 2 million clones, roughly 94% recorded once. Sequencing was performed on naive CD4+ T cells sorted from blood. These receptors originate from a man between 18 and 29 years old in good health. Both conserved end residues are part of each CDR3. The D gene is left open where the match is weak. Rows give clone size only sometimes, using once, few, many, or a class for an expanded clone.

j_call d_call clone_size v_call cdr3_aa
TRBJ2-2 TRBD1 NA TRBV9 CASSARDSNTGELFF
TRBJ1-3 NA NA TRBV30 CAWRGDIRNTIYF
TRBJ2-5 TRBD1 NA TRBV19 CASSTAVRQGQETQYF
TRBJ2-7 NA NA TRBV11-2 CASRPEIALYEQYF
TRBJ2-2 NA NA TRBV6-5 CASSLEAGRTGELFF
TRBJ2-7 NA NA TRBV7-9 CASSLGPGDEQYF
TRBJ2-1 TRBD2 NA TRBV30 CAWSTRPGLAGGEQFF
TRBJ1-2 NA NA TRBV4-3 CASSQGGAGYGYTF
TRBJ2-5 TRBD1 NA TRBV9 CASSGTGAPHF
TRBJ2-3 NA once TRBV7-2 CASSLAIASDTQYF
TRBJ2-7 TRBD1 few TRBV11-2 CASSLLGQGARNEQYF
TRBJ2-1 NA once TRBV7-2 CASSPFRLTLREQFF
TRBJ2-3 NA NA TRBV4-1 CASSQAGALGTDTQYF
TRBJ2-7 NA NA TRBV9 CASSPRTQLNEQYF
TRBJ2-3 NA NA TRBV5-1 CASSLSYLADTQYF
TRBJ1-5 NA NA TRBV15 CATSRDRGNQPQHF
TRBJ2-5 TRBD2 NA TRBV7-7 CASSRNLAGVGETQYF
TRBJ2-7 NA NA TRBV6-5 CASRTPVSYEQYF
TRBJ2-5 TRBD1 NA TRBV10-3 CAISQGAGETQYF
TRBJ2-7 NA NA TRBV20-1 CSAGTPYEQYF
TRBJ1-2 TRBD1 NA TRBV11-2 CASSPREGRDSYYGYTF
TRBJ1-1 TRBD1 once TRBV15 CATSKGTGGTEAFF
TRBJ1-2 NA NA TRBV30 CAWSFGDSMYGYTF
TRBJ1-5 NA NA TRBV19 CASSMPRLYQPQHF
TRBJ2-1 TRBD2 NA TRBV6-5 CASSVGLAGLDEQFF
TRBJ1-4 NA NA TRBV4-2 CASSQDWDVGISNEKLFF
TRBJ2-3 NA NA TRBV25-1 CASSEILASTDTQYF
TRBJ2-2 TRBD2 NA TRBV5-4 CASSLFSGINTGELFF
TRBJ2-3 TRBD2 NA TRBV10-3 CAISVREGTDTQYF
TRBJ1-1 TRBD1 once TRBV28 CATDRVSTEAFF
TRBJ1-3 NA NA TRBV29-1 CSVGQDTGNTIYF
TRBJ2-5 NA NA TRBV7-2 CASSLGAGIQETQYF
TRBJ1-3 NA NA TRBV19 CASTRGAGNTIYF
TRBJ2-5 TRBD2 NA TRBV2 CASSQTGGETQYF
TRBJ2-7 NA NA TRBV2 CASSDLEGYTYEQYF
TRBJ2-3 TRBD2 NA TRBV6-5 CASSYGLAGGIGTQYF
TRBJ2-5 TRBD2 NA TRBV6-1 CASSALLAGGWEETQYF
TRBJ2-7 NA NA TRBV2 CASSGQGVHYEQYF
TRBJ1-6 NA once TRBV6-5 CASSGTGNSPLHF
TRBJ2-2 NA NA TRBV4-1 CASSQESLANTGELFF
TRBJ1-2 NA NA TRBV2 CASSREEANYGYTF
TRBJ2-2 TRBD1 NA TRBV10-3 CAISTGDTGELFF
TRBJ1-2 TRBD1 NA TRBV10-3 CAISRTGGSYGYTF
TRBJ2-7 NA NA TRBV6-1 CASRRHRGADYEQYF
TRBJ1-5 NA NA TRBV4-2 CASSKLQGEGQPQHF
TRBJ2-3 TRBD1 NA TRBV6-4 CASSRDRASTDTQYF
TRBJ2-2 TRBD2 NA TRBV5-6 CASSIRTSGTNTGELFF
TRBJ2-2 TRBD1 NA TRBV7-2 CASSYTTGVLSGELFF
TRBJ2-1 NA NA TRBV5-6 CASLNPYNEQFF
TRBJ2-1 TRBD1 once TRBV6-1 CASRVENRGHEQFF
TRBJ2-7 NA NA TRBV18 CASSPVSGHSYEQYF
TRBJ2-3 TRBD2 NA TRBV13 CASSLSGGQMTQYF
TRBJ1-3 NA NA TRBV25-1 CASSEWKGSGNTIYF
TRBJ1-1 NA NA TRBV6-1 CASTLLHGAEAFF
TRBJ1-6 TRBD1 NA TRBV6-6 CASSQTGGNSPLHF
TRBJ2-2 NA NA TRBV7-2 CASSQTSTGELFF
TRBJ1-2 NA NA TRBV6-1 CASSEAPGFRGYTF
TRBJ2-5 TRBD2 NA TRBV4-1 CASSQQRGGGETQYF